The clone carrying this T cell receptor (beta chain) was seen many times. No antigen is known for it. TCR beta CDR3 regions were amplified from RNA. The HTBI set primed first-round TCR CDR3 RT-PCR. TCRdb used MiXCR to reprocess the multiplex PCR reads, holding one entry per CDR3 protein. The sample has 360,000 or so distinct CDR3 sequences, roughly 18% seen once. This sample is part of a study of T cells in Graves' hyperthyroidism and ophthalmopathy. Whole-study findings and limits: Appearing also in blood were most of the thyroid clonotypes expanded above 0.001. In validation, the model predicted ophthalmopathy. These predictions came a median about 6.5 months before onset. Ophthalmopathy and stable hyperthyroidism were told apart by a 13 V-J model.

The germline CDR1 and CDR2 sequences are KGHSH and LQKENI. V was trimmed by 2 bases and J by 0 bases, leaving 8 bases between them. The CDR3 spans 16 residues. The rearrangement links TRBV18 to TRBJ1-6; no definite D call. The sample comprised blood. The clonotype comes from a woman between 40 and 50 years old with Graves' ophthalmopathy. The DNA of the CDR3 is TGTGCCAGCTCACCATTGGGGAGCTCCTATAATTCACCCCTCCACTTT. Translating gives CASSPLGSSYNSPLHF.